These T cell receptor beta chains were read from a single sample in a study of cytomegalovirus exposure and HLA in healthy donors. The protocol was immunoSEQ multiplex PCR, while the TCRdb copy is restricted to in-frame clones and leaves out a portion. The table shows 90,000 to 120,000 clones, with approximately 79% occurring only once. Sequencing input: PBMCs. Every receptor here comes from a man in his sixties in good health and CMV-seropositive. CDR3s include the opening cysteine and the closing phenylalanine or tryptophan. Fields, in order: J gene, D gene, V gene, clone size, CDR3 DNA, CDR3 protein. A D gene is named only where the DNA matches it firmly. Only part of the rows carry a size: once, few, many, or a class if the clone is expanded.

>TRBJ2-7|.|TRBV5-4|.
TGTGCCAGCAGCTTTGAACAGACGTCCTACGAGCAGTACTTC
CASSFEQTSYEQYF
>TRBJ2-3|TRBD2|TRBV5-1|.
TGCGCCAGCAGCATCACTTGGGCGGGCGGGGGTACGTCAGATACGCAGTATTTT
CASSITWAGGGTSDTQYF
>TRBJ2-7|TRBD2|TRBV2|.
TGTGCCAGCAGCCCCTCGGGACTAGCCTCCTCCTACGAGCAGTACTTC
CASSPSGLASSYEQYF
>TRBJ1-2|.|TRBV7-9|few
TGTGCCAGCAGTCAAGGACAGAGCTATGGCTACACCTTC
CASSQGQSYGYTF
>TRBJ1-2|.|TRBV5-1|.
TGCGCCAGCAGCTTGGGGCTTAATAACTATGGCTACACCTTC
CASSLGLNNYGYTF
>TRBJ1-4|.|TRBV4-1|once
TGCGCCAGCAGCCAAGAATGGAGTAATGAAAAACTGTTTTTT
CASSQEWSNEKLFF
>TRBJ2-5|TRBD2|TRBV5-1|.
TGCGCCAGCAGCCGGACTAGCGGGGAGAAGACCCAGTACTTC
CASSRTSGEKTQYF
>TRBJ2-3|TRBD1|TRBV6-1|.
TGTGCCAGCAGTGAACAGGCCCCTACAGGGGTTAGCGCAGATACGCAGTATTTT
CASSEQAPTGVSADTQYF
>TRBJ1-2|.|TRBV6-6|.
TGTGCCAGCAGTACACAGGGTGGGAAAGGTGGCTACACCTTC
CASSTQGGKGGYTF
>TRBJ2-5|.|TRBV4-3|.
TGCGCCAGCAGCCTCATTATCAGGGACAAAGAGACCCAGTACTTC
CASSLIIRDKETQYF
>TRBJ1-5|.|TRBV6-1|.
TGTGCCAGCAGTGAAGCGCGGAATCAGCCCCAGCATTTT
CASSEARNQPQHF
>TRBJ2-7|.|TRBV23-1|.
TGCGCCAGCAGTCAATCTACCAGCTCCTACGAGCAGTACTTC
CASSQSTSSYEQYF
>TRBJ2-1|TRBD1|TRBV27|.
TGTGCCAGTCGGGACAGGGGAGGTCGGAATGAGCAGTTCTTC
CASRDRGGRNEQFF
>TRBJ2-1|TRBD2|TRBV10-3|.
TGTGCCATCAGTGAGGTGCTAGCGGGGGCGACTAGTTTCAATGAGCAGTTCTTC
CAISEVLAGATSFNEQFF
>TRBJ2-1|.|TRBV19|.
TGTGCCAGTAGTATATGGGGAGTTCGCAATGAGCAGTTCTTC
CASSIWGVRNEQFF
>TRBJ2-1|TRBD2|TRBV5-1|.
TGCGCCAGCAGCTCCCGTAGAGTTGTAGCGGGGAAGTACAATGAGCAGTTCTTC
CASSSRRVVAGKYNEQFF
>TRBJ2-5|TRBD1|TRBV5-6|.
TGTGCCAGCAGCTTGGGGGACAGGCAACAAGAGACCCAGTACTTC
CASSLGDRQQETQYF
>TRBJ2-3|TRBD1|TRBV7-2|once
TGTGCCAGCAGCCCCCAACAGGGGTTGACAGATACGCAGTATTTT
CASSPQQGLTDTQYF
>TRBJ2-3|TRBD1|TRBV4-3|.
TGCGCCAGCAGCCAAGAGAGGGGACAGGGGGTTCCAGATACGCAGTATTTT
CASSQERGQGVPDTQYF